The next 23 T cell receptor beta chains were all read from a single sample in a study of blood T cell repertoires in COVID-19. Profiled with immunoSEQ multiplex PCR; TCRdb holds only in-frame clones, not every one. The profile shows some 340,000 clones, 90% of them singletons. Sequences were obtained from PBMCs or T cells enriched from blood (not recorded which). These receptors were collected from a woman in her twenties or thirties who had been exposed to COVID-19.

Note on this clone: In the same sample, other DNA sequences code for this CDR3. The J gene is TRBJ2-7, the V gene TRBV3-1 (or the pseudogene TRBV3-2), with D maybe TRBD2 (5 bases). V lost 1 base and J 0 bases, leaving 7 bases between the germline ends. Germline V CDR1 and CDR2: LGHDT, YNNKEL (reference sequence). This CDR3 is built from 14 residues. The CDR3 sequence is CASSQVGSSYEQYF. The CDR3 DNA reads TGTGCCAGCAGCCAAGTGGGGAGCTCCTACGAGCAGTACTTC.

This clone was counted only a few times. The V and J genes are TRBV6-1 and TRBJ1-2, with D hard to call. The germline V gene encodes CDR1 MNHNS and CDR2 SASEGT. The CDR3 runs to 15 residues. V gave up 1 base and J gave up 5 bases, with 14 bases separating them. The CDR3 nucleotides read TGTGCCAGCAGTGAAGGGACTTCCTTAACGTATGGCTACACCTTC. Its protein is CASSEGTSLTYGYTF.

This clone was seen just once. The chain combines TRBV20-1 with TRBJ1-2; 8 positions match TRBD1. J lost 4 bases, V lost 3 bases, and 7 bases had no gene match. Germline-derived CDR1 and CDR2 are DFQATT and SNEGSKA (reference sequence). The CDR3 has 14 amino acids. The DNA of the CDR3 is TGCAGTGCTAGTATATTGGACAGGGTCTATGGCTACACCTTC. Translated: CSASILDRVYGYTF.

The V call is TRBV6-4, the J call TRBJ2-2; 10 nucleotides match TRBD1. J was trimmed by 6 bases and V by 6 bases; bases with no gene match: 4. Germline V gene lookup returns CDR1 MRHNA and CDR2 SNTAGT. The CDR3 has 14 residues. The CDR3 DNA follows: TGTGCCAGCAGAAAAGGACAGGGGGCCGGGGAGCTGTTTTTT. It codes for CASRKGQGAGELFF.

In nucleotides, the CDR3 is TGCGCCAGCAGCCCAGGGCTACTTCCAAATAATTCACCCCTCCACTTT. This gives the protein CASSPGLLPNNSPLHF. The genes are TRBV5-1 and TRBJ1-6, with TRBD1 as a possible D gene (5 bases). There are 16 residues in the CDR3. Germline CDR1 reads SGHRS; CDR2 reads YFSETQ. V was shortened by 4 bases and J by 5 bases, with 16 bases between the two germline ends.

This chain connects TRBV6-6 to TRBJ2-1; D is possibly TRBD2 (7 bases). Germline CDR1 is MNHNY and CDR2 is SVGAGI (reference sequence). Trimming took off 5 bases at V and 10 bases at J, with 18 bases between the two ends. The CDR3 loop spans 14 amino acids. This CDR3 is CASSRGGDRAEQFF. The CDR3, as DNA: TGTGCCAGCAGTAGGGGGGGGGATAGAGCGGAGCAGTTCTTC.

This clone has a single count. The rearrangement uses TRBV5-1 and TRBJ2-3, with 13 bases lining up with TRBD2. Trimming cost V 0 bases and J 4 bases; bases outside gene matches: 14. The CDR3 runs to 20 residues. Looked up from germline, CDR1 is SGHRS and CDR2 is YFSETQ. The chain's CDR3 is CASSLARTSGGWGFPDTQYF. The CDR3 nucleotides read TGCGCCAGCAGCTTGGCCCGGACTAGCGGGGGCTGGGGGTTTCCAGATACGCAGTATTTT.

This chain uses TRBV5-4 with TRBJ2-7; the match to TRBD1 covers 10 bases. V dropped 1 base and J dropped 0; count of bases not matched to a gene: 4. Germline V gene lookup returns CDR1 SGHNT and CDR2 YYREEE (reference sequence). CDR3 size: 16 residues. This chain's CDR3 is CASSLRQGAFSYEQYF. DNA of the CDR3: TGTGCCAGCAGCTTGCGACAGGGGGCCTTCTCCTACGAGCAGTACTTC.

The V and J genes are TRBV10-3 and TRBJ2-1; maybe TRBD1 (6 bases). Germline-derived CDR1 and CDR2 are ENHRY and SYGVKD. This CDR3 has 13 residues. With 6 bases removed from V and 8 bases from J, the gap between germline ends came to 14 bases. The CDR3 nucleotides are TGTGCCATCAGAACCGGGACAAACGATGAGCAGTTCTTC. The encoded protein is CAIRTGTNDEQFF.

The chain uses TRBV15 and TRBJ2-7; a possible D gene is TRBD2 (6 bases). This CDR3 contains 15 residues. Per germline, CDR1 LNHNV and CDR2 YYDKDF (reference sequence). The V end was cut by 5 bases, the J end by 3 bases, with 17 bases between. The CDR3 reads CATSPFSGGDYEQYF. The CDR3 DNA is TGTGCCACCAGCCCCTTCTCTGGCGGGGACTACGAGCAGTACTTC. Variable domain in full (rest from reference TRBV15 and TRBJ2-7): DAMVIQNPRYQVTQFGKPVTLSCSQTLNHNVMYWYQQKSSQAPKLLFHYYDKDFNNEADTPDNFQSRRPNTSFCFLDIRSPGLGDTAMYLCATSPFSGGDYEQYFGPGTRLTVT.

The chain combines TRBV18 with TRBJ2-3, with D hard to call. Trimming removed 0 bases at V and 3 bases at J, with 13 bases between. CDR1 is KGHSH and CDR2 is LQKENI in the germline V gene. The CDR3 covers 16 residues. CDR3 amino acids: CASSPPSVFGTDTQYF. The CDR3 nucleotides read TGTGCCAGCTCACCACCGTCGGTATTCGGGACAGATACGCAGTATTTT.

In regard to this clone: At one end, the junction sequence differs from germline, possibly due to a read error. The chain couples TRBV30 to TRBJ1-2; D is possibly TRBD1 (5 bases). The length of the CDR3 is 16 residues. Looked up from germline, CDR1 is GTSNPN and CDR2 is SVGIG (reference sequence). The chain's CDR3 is CAWRGGTAPEHYGYTF. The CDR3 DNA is TGTGCCTGGAGGGGGGGGACGGCGCCCGAACACTACGGCTACACCTTC.

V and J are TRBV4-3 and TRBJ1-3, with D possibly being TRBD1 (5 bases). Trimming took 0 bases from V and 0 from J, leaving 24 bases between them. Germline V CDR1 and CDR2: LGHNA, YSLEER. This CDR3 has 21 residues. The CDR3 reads CASSQDRGTALYKSSGNTIYF. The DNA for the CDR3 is TGCGCCAGCAGCCAAGATCGGGGGACGGCCCTATACAAGAGCTCTGGAAACACCATATATTTT.

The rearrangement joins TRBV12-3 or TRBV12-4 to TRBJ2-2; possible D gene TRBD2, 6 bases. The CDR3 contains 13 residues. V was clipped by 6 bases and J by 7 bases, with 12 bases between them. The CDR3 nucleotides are TGTGCCAGCAGCCAGACTAGTAGCGGGGAGCTGTTTTTT. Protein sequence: CASSQTSSGELFF.

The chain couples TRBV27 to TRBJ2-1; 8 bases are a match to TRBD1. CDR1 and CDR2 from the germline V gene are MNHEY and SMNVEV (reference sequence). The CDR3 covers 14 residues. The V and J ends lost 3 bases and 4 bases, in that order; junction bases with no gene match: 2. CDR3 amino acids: CASSFGTGYNEQFF. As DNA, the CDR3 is TGTGCCAGCAGTTTTGGGACAGGATACAATGAGCAGTTCTTC.

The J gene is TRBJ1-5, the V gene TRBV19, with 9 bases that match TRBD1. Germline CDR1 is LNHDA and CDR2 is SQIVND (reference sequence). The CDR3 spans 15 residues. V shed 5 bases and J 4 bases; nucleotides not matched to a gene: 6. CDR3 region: CASSPTGGVNQPQHF. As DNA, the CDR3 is TGTGCCAGTAGTCCTACAGGGGGCGTTAATCAGCCCCAGCATTTT.

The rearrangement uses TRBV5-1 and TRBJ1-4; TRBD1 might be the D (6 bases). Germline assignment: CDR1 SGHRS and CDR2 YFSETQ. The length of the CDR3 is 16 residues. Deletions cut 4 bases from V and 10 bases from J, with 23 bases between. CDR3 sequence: CASSPGGGGPLGKLFF. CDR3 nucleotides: TGCGCCAGCAGCCCGGGGGGCGGGGGTCCACTTGGAAAACTGTTTTTT.

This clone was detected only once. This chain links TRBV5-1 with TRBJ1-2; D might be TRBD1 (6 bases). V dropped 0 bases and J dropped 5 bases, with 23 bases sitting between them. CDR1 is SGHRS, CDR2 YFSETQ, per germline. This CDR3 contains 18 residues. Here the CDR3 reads CASSLASGQPYSLYGYTF. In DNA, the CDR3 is TGCGCCAGCAGCTTGGCCTCTGGACAGCCATATAGCCTTTATGGCTACACCTTC.

For the CDR3, the DNA is TGCGCCAGCAGTCGACTAGCGGGGGACCCCGGCTACAATGAGCAGTTCTTC. This translates into CASSRLAGDPGYNEQFF. The chain couples TRBV4-1 to TRBJ2-1; TRBD2 matches at 12 bases. Trimming removed 6 bases from V and 3 bases from J; junction bases left unmatched: 9. The CDR3 runs to 17 residues. In germline, CDR1 is MGHRA, CDR2 YSYEKL.

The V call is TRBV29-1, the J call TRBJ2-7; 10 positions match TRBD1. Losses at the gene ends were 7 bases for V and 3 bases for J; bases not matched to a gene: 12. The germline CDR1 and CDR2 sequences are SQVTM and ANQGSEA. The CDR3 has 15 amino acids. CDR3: CSAFRAGTGDYEQYF. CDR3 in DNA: TGCAGCGCTTTCCGTGCCGGGACAGGGGACTACGAGCAGTACTTC.

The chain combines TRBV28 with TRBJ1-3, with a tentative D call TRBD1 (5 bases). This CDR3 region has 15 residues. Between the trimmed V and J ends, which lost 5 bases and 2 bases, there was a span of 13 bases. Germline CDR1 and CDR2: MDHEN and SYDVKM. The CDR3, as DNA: TGTGCCAGCAGTCTCCCGGGGGGTACTGGAAACACCATATATTTT. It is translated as CASSLPGGTGNTIYF.

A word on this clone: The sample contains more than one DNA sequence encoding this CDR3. In DNA, the CDR3 is TGTGCCAGTAGTATAGGGACAGGGGGCTACGAGCAGTACTTC. It encodes CASSIGTGGYEQYF. This chain links TRBV19 with TRBJ2-7, with TRBD1 identical over 10 bases. J lost 3 bases, V lost 1 base, and 0 bases had no gene match. CDR3 length equals 14 residues. CDR1 is LNHDA, CDR2 SQIVND, per germline (reference sequence).

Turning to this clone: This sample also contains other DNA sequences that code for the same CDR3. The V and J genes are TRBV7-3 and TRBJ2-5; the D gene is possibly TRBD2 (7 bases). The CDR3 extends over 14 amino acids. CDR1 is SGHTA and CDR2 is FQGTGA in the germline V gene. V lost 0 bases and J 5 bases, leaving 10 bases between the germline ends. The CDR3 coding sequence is TGTGCCAGCAGCTTAACCGGGGGGCGGGAGACCCAGTACTTC. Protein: CASSLTGGRETQYF.